This T cell receptor (beta chain) comes out of a study of PD-1 blockade in mismatch repair-deficient tumors. The wider study: All were previously treated, progressing patients with 12 mismatch repair-deficient cancer types.

The assay was immunoSEQ multiplex PCR, and TCRdb's table has in-frame clones only and misses some. This sample carries roughly 120,000 clones, more than 70% of them seen once, and the ten largest clones take approximately 12%. Mismatch repair deficiency was confirmed in all patients, by PCR or immunohistochemistry. TCR sequencing covered a few patients who responded to pembrolizumab. The CDR3 extends over 15 amino acids. Trimming removed 0 bases at V and 5 bases at J, with 11 bases between. Germline loops: CDR1 SGHRS, CDR2 YFSETQ. This TCR derives from an adult with mismatch repair-deficient cancer. The chain couples TRBV5-1 to TRBJ2-2, with D unresolved. The sequences come from peripheral blood, collected 72 weeks after starting pembrolizumab. Here the CDR3 DNA reads TGCGCCAGCAGCTTGGTACCGATTTCAACCGGGGAGCTGTTTTTT. Residues: CASSLVPISTGELFF.